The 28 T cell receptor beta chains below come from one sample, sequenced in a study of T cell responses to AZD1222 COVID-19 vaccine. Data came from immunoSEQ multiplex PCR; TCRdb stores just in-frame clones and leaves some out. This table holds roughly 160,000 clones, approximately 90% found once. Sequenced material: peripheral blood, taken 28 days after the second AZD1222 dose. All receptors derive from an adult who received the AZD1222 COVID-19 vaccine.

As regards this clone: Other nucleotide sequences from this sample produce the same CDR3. The CDR3 region is CASSESGGTEAFF. The CDR3 nucleotides read TGTGCCAGCAGTGAAAGCGGGGGGACTGAAGCTTTCTTT. The chain links TRBV2 to TRBJ1-1; D may be TRBD1 (5 bases). This CDR3 has 13 residues. Germline values: CDR1 SNHLY, CDR2 FYNNEI. The ends were cut back, 2 bases at V and 5 bases at J, with 9 bases in the middle.

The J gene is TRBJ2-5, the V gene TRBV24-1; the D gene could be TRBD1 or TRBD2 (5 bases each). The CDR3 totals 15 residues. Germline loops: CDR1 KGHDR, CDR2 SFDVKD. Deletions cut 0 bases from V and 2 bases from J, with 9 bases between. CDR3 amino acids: CATSDLLGEQETQYF. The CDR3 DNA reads TGTGCCACCAGTGATTTGCTGGGGGAACAAGAGACCCAGTACTTC.

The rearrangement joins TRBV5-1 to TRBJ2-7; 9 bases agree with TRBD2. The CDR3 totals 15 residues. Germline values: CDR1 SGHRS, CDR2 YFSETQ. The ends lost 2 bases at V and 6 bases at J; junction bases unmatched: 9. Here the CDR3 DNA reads TGCGCCAGCAGCTTCGGGGCTAGCGGGGTTCGCGAGCAGTACTTC. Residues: CASSFGASGVREQYF.

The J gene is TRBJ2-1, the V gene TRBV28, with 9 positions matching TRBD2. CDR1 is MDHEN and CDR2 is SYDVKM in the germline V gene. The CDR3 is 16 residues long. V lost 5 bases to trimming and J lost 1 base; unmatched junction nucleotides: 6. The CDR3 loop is CASSPSSGASYNEQFF. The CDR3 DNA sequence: TGTGCCAGCAGTCCTTCTAGCGGGGCGTCCTACAATGAGCAGTTCTTC.

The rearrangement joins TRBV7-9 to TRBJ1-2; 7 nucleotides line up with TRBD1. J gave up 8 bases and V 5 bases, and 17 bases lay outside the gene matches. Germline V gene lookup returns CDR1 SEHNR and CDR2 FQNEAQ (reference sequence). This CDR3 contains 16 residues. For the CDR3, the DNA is TGTGCCAGCAGCGCCTGGGACAGTGCCTCCCCCGGGGGCTACACCTTC. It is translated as CASSAWDSASPGGYTF.

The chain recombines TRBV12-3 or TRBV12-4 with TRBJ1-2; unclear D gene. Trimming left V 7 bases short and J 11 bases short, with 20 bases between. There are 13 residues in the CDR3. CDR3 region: CASTFGRPEGYTF. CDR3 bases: TGTGCCAGCACCTTCGGTAGGCCGGAGGGTTACACCTTC.

The CDR3 loop is CASSIWGLKDQPQHF. The CDR3 DNA is TGTGCCAGTAGTATCTGGGGGCTTAAGGATCAGCCCCAGCATTTT. V usage is TRBV19 and J usage is TRBJ1-5; a weak D match, TRBD1 (6 bases). This CDR3 has 15 residues. V lost 3 bases to trimming and J lost 5 bases, with 14 bases between them. The germline V gene has CDR1 LNHDA and CDR2 SQIVND (reference sequence).

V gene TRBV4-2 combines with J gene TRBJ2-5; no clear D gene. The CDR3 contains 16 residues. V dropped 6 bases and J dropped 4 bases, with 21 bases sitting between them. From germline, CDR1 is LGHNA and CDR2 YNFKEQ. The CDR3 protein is CASSYDLNTSPETQYF. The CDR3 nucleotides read TGTGCCAGCAGTTACGATCTGAACACCTCCCCAGAGACCCAGTACTTC.

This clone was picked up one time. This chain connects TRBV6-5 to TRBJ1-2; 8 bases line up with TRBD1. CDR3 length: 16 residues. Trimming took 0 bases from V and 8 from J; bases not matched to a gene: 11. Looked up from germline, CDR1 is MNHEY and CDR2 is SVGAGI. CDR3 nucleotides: TGTGCCAGCAGTTACTCTTCGGACAGGGCGATCCAGGGCTACACCTTC. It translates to CASSYSSDRAIQGYTF.

CDR3 DNA sequence: TGTGCCAGCAGCTTAAGTAGGACAGATACGCAGTATTTT. Translation gives CASSLSRTDTQYF. This chain links TRBV7-2 with TRBJ2-3; D is ambiguous. The germline V gene has CDR1 SGHTA and CDR2 FQGNSA. The germline V and J ends were trimmed by 2 bases and 3 bases, with 6 bases remaining between them. The length of the CDR3 is 13 residues. The full variable domain, rest sourced from reference TRBV7-2 and TRBJ2-3, is GAGVSQSPSNKVTEKGKDVELRCDPISGHTALYWYRQSLGQGLEFLIYFQGNSAPDKSGLPSDRFSAERTGGSVSTLTIQRTQQEDSAVYLCASSLSRTDTQYFGPGTRLTVL.

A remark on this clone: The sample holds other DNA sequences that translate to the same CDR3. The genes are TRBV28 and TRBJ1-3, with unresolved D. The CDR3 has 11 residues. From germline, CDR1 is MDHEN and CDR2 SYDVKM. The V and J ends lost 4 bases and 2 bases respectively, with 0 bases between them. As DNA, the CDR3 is TGTGCCAGCAGTTCTGGAAACACCATATATTTT. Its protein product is CASSSGNTIYF. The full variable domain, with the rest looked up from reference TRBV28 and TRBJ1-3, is DVKVTQSSRYLVKRTGEKVFLECVQDMDHENMFWYRQDPGLGLRLIYFSYDVKMKEKGDIPEGYSVSREKKERFSLILESASTNQTSMYLCASSSGNTIYFGEGSWLTVV.

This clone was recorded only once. The CDR3 DNA reads as TGTGCCAGCAGCCTCTCCATAGCGGGGGGACAAGAGACCCAGTACTTC. Its protein product is CASSLSIAGGQETQYF. The genes are TRBV3-1 (or the pseudogene TRBV3-2) and TRBJ2-5; 10 bases fit TRBD2. Germline assignment: CDR1 LGHDT and CDR2 YNNKEL (reference sequence). The CDR3 is 16 amino acids. J gave up 2 bases and V 4 bases, and 7 bases lay outside the gene matches.

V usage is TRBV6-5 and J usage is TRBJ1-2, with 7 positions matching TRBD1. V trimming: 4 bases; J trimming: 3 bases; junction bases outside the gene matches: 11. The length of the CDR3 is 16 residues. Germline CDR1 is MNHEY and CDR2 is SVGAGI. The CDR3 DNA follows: TGTGCCAGCAGTTCCTCAGGGGGGGGGAGGGACTATGGCTACACCTTC. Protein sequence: CASSSSGGGRDYGYTF.

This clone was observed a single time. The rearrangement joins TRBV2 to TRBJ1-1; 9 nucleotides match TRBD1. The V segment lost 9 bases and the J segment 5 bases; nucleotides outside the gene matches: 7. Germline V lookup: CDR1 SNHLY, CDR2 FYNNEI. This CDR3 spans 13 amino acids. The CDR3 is CASIQGAVTEAFF. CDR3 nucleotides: TGTGCCAGTATACAGGGGGCGGTTACTGAAGCTTTCTTT.

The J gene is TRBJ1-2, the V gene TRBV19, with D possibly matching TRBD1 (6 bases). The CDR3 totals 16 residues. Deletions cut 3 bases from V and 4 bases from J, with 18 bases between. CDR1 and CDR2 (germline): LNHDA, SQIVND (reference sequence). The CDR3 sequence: CASSMGSQGNRYGYTF. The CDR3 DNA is TGTGCCAGTAGTATGGGTTCGCAGGGGAATCGCTATGGCTACACCTTC.

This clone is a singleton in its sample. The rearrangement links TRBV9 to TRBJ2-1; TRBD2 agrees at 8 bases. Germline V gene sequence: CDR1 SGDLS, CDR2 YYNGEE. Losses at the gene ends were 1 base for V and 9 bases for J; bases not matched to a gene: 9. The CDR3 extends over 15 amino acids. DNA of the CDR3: TGTGCCAGCAGCGTAACTAGCGGTAAAGGGTCTGAGCAGTTCTTC. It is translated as CASSVTSGKGSEQFF.

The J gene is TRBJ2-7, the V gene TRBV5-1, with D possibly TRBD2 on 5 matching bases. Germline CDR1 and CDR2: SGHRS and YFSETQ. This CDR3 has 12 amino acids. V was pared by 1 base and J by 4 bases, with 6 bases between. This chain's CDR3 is CASSLSGYEQYF. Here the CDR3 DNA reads TGCGCCAGCAGCTTGTCGGGGTACGAGCAGTACTTC.

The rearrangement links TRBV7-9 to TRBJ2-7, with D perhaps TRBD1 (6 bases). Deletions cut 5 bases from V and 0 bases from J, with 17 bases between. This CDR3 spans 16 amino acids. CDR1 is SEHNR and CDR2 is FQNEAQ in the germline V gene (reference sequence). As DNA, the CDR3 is TGTGCCAGCAGCAGAATAACAGGGTTTTCCTCCTACGAGCAGTACTTC. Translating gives CASSRITGFSSYEQYF.

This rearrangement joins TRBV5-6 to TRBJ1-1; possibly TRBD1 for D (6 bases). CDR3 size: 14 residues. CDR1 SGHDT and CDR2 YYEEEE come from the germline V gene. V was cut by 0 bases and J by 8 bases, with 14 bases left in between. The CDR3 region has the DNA TGTGCCAGCAGCTTGGCCGGGGGCAGCGAAGAAGCTTTCTTT. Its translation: CASSLAGGSEEAFF.

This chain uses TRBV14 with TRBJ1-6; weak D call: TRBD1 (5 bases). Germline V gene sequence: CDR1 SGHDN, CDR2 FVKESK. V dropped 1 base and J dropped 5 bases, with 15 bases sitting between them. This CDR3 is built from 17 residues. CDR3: CASSQGRAYMNNSPLHF. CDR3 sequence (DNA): TGTGCCAGCAGCCAAGGCAGGGCGTATATGAATAATTCACCCCTCCACTTT.

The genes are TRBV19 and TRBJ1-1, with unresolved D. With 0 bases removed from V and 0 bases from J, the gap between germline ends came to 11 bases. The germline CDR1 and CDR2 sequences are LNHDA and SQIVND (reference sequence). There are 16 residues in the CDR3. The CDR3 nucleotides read TGTGCCAGTAGTATAGATCTGGAGGGTATGAACACTGAAGCTTTCTTT. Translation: CASSIDLEGMNTEAFF. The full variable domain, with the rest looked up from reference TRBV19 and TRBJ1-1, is DGGITQSPKYLFRKEGQNVTLSCEQNLNHDAMYWYRQDPGQGLRLIYYSQIVNDFQKGDIAEGYSVSREKKESFPLTVTSAQKNPTAFYLCASSIDLEGMNTEAFFGQGTRLTVV.

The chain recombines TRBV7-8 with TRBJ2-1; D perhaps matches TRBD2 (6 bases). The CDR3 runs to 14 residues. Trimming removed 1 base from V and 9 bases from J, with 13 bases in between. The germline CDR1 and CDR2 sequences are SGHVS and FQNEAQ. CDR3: CASSLESRGGEQFF. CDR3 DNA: TGTGCCAGCAGCTTAGAAAGTAGGGGAGGTGAGCAGTTCTTC.

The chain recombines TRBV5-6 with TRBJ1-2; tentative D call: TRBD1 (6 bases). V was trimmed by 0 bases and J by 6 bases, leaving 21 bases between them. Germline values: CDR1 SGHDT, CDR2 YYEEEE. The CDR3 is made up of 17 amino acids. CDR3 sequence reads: CASSLGEDSPARHGYTF. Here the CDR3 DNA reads TGTGCCAGCAGCTTGGGAGAGGACAGCCCCGCCCGCCATGGCTACACCTTC.

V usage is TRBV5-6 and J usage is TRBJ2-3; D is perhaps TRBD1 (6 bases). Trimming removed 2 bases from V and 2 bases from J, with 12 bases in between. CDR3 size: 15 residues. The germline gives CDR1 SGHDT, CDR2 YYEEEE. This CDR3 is CASSFRQVFTDTQYF. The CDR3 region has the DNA TGTGCCAGCAGCTTCCGACAGGTATTCACAGATACGCAGTATTTT.

The CDR3 DNA reads as TGTGCCAGCAGTTCGAGGAGAACCTACAATGAGCAGTTCTTC. This translates into CASSSRRTYNEQFF. V and J are TRBV27 and TRBJ2-1, with D uncertain. Germline assignment: CDR1 MNHEY and CDR2 SMNVEV (reference sequence). Trimming pared 4 bases from V and 2 bases from J, leaving 9 bases between. This CDR3 spans 14 amino acids.

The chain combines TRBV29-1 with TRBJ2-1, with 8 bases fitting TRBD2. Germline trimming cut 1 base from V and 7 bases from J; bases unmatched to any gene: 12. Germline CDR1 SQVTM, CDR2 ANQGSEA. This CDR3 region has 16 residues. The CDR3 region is CSVEALREGFGNEQFF. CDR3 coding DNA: TGCAGCGTTGAAGCGTTACGGGAGGGGTTTGGGAATGAGCAGTTCTTC.

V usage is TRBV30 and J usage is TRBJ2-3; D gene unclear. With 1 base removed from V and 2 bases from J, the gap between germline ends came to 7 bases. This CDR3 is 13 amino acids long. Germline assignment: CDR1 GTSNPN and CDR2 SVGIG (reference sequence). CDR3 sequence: CAWSGLVTDTQYF. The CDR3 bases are TGTGCCTGGAGTGGGCTAGTCACAGATACGCAGTATTTT.

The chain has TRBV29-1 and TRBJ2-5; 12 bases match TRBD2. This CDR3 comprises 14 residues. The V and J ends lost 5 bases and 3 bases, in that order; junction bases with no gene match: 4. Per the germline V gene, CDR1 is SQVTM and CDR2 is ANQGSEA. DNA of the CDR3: TGCAGCGTTACCCTAGCGGGGGGGGAAGAGACCCAGTACTTC. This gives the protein CSVTLAGGEETQYF.